This is a list of T cell receptor beta chains from one sample in a study of T cell responses to AZD1222 COVID-19 vaccine. Profiling relied on immunoSEQ multiplex PCR, and the TCRdb table lists in-frame clones only, not all of them. The sample holds over 130,000 clones, 90% to 95% seen once. The sample in question was peripheral blood, obtained 28 days after the second AZD1222 dose. All receptors derive from an adult who received the AZD1222 COVID-19 vaccine. CDR3s include the opening cysteine and the closing phenylalanine or tryptophan.

J: TRBJ2-1
V: TRBV11-1
CDR3: CASSRRFQNEQFF

J: TRBJ2-3
V: TRBV9
CDR3: CASSVDLSVDTQYF

J: TRBJ2-4
V: TRBV7-5
CDR3: CVEEGAGGGKNIQYF

J: TRBJ1-1
V: TRBV12-3/TRBV12-4
CDR3: CASSLGQGAFF

J: TRBJ1-2
V: TRBV2
CDR3: CASSDRTRYGYTF

J: TRBJ1-1
V: TRBV7-7
CDR3: CASSLTADTEAFF

J: TRBJ1-1
V: TRBV27
CDR3: CASSPTSQWSEAFF

J: TRBJ2-7
V: TRBV28
CDR3: CASSSQRQGSYEQYF

J: TRBJ1-2
V: TRBV12-3/TRBV12-4
CDR3: CASSLTGYGYTF

J: TRBJ1-3
V: TRBV19
CDR3: CASRDRGNTIYF

J: TRBJ1-5
V: TRBV28
CDR3: CASSFLPGGQPQHF

J: TRBJ2-5
V: TRBV15
CDR3: CATSKMETQYF

J: TRBJ1-6
V: TRBV19
CDR3: CASRDRGLPGSPLHF

J: TRBJ2-1
V: TRBV7-2
CDR3: CASSLMAGGYNEQFF

J: TRBJ2-1
V: TRBV28
CDR3: CASSGGSQDNEQFF

J: TRBJ1-4
V: TRBV12-3/TRBV12-4
CDR3: CASSFREKLFF

J: TRBJ1-3
V: TRBV3-1/TRBV3-2
CDR3: CASSQDIWRRQGGGSNTIYF

J: TRBJ2-1
V: TRBV7-9
CDR3: CASSLRFADNEQFF

J: TRBJ2-5
V: TRBV24-1
CDR3: CATSEEYQETQYF

J: TRBJ1-3
V: TRBV7-9
CDR3: CASTGDYSGNTIYF

J: TRBJ1-4
V: TRBV4-3
CDR3: CASSLAGGKRGGLNEKLFF

J: TRBJ2-2
V: TRBV4-1
CDR3: CASTEGLAHTGELFF

J: TRBJ2-3
V: TRBV12-3/TRBV12-4
CDR3: CASTRLRTDTQYF

J: TRBJ1-2
V: TRBV27
CDR3: CASSWDRNYGYTF

J: TRBJ1-4
V: TRBV3-1/TRBV3-2
CDR3: CASSQDRGNEKLFF

J: TRBJ2-2
V: TRBV4-3
CDR3: CASSLTSFAGELFF

J: TRBJ1-2
V: TRBV9
CDR3: CASSPGQANYGYTF

J: TRBJ2-2
V: TRBV5-8
CDR3: CASSWTSGYTGELFF